These 11 T cell receptor beta chains share one sample of origin, sequenced in a study of T cells of healthy individuals. TCRdb recomputed calls from the 5' RACE reads with MiXCR, one row per CDR3 protein. The top ten clones hold about 16% of a sample with 40,000 to 60,000 distinct CDR3 sequences, around 15% of them seen once. The origin of the receptors is a human donor in good health.

This clonotype was observed a few times. This chain connects TRBV10-3 to TRBJ2-7; TRBD1 matches at 11 bases. The J segment lost 6 bases and the V segment lost 4 bases, leaving 2 bases of the junction unmatched. This CDR3 spans 13 amino acids. From germline, CDR1 is ENHRY and CDR2 SYGVKD. The CDR3 nucleotides are TGTGCCATCAGTGTGGGGACAGGGGGCGAGCAGTACTTC. As protein: CAISVGTGGEQYF.

In its sample, this clonotype was seen many times. The chain joins TRBV5-5 to TRBJ1-5; 9 bases map to TRBD1. J lost 3 bases, V lost 0 bases, and 10 bases had no gene match. Germline V gene lookup returns CDR1 SGHKS and CDR2 YYEKEE (reference sequence). The CDR3 has 18 amino acids. In nucleotides, the CDR3 is TGTGCCAGCAGCTTGGGTATCACAGGGGGCCCCACCAATCAGCCCCAGCATTTT. Its protein is CASSLGITGGPTNQPQHF.

The V gene is TRBV7-9, the J gene TRBJ1-2, with 7 bases that match TRBD1. Germline V gene sequence: CDR1 SEHNR, CDR2 FQNEAQ (reference sequence). J was trimmed by 2 bases and V by 5 bases; bases with no gene match: 5. The CDR3 runs 14 residues. CDR3 coding DNA: TGTGCCAGCAGCCTTCCGACAGGGAACTATGGCTACACCTTC. Amino acid sequence: CASSLPTGNYGYTF.

This chain links TRBV9 with TRBJ1-1, with 8 nucleotides matching TRBD1. From germline, CDR1 is SGDLS and CDR2 YYNGEE. Losses at the gene ends were 4 bases for V and 0 bases for J; bases not matched to a gene: 8. The CDR3 loop spans 16 amino acids. As DNA, the CDR3 is TGTGCCAGCAGCCCCCGGACAGGGCCGATGAACACTGAAGCTTTCTTT. This translates into CASSPRTGPMNTEAFF.

This clonotype was seen repeatedly, ten times or more. J is TRBJ2-1 and V is TRBV20-1; possibly TRBD1 for D (6 bases). The CDR3 covers 13 residues. Trimming removed 1 base at V and 7 bases at J, with 11 bases between. In germline, CDR1 is DFQATT, CDR2 SNEGSKA (reference sequence). This CDR3 is CSARVQGPNEQFF. CDR3 nucleotides: TGCAGTGCTAGAGTACAGGGTCCGAATGAGCAGTTCTTC.

This clonotype has a handful of counts. This chain joins TRBV5-1 and TRBJ2-7; 7 positions match TRBD1. Germline V lookup: CDR1 SGHRS, CDR2 YFSETQ. Trimming removed 0 bases from V and 1 base from J; junction bases left unmatched: 7. The CDR3 consists of 16 residues. The CDR3 DNA reads as TGCGCCAGCAGCTTGGGAACCGGGACAGCTTCCTACGAGCAGTACTTC. Translating gives CASSLGTGTASYEQYF.

The sample holds a few counts of this clonotype. The chain combines TRBV6-6 with TRBJ2-6; D may be TRBD2 (6 bases). This CDR3 is built from 19 residues. Trimming took 6 bases from V and 3 from J, leaving 24 bases between them. CDR1 MNHNY and CDR2 SVGAGI come from the germline V gene (reference sequence). Here the CDR3 reads CASSARPGGAFGGANVLTF. The CDR3 DNA sequence: TGTGCCAGCAGCGCCCGACCCGGGGGAGCTTTTGGTGGGGCCAACGTCCTGACTTTC.

The chain recombines TRBV20-1 with TRBJ1-2; D is unresolved. The CDR3 has 9 residues. Germline CDR1 and CDR2: DFQATT and SNEGSKA (reference sequence). Trimming pared 6 bases from V and 6 bases from J, leaving 5 bases between. CDR3 nucleotides: TGCAGTGCCTTGGATGGCTACACCTTC. This codes for CSALDGYTF.

A few counts support this clonotype. The chain uses TRBV7-2 and TRBJ1-5; D is unresolved. The germline V gene encodes CDR1 SGHTA and CDR2 FQGNSA. The CDR3 sequence is 14 residues long. V was shortened by 1 base and J by 6 bases, with 10 bases between the two germline ends. CDR3 bases: TGTGCCAGCAGCTTAGGGGATGAGGGTCAGCCCCAGCATTTT. Protein: CASSLGDEGQPQHF.

A few counts support this clonotype. The chain has TRBV4-3 and TRBJ2-5, with D possibly being TRBD1 or TRBD2 (6 bases each). The CDR3 is 15 amino acids. V was clipped by 3 bases and J by 3 bases, with 14 bases between them. Germline values: CDR1 LGHNA, CDR2 YSLEER. The CDR3 protein is CASSHSGGFEETQYF. The CDR3 nucleotides are TGCGCCAGCAGCCATTCCGGGGGCTTTGAAGAGACCCAGTACTTC.

This clonotype was picked up a small number of times. J is TRBJ1-2 and V is TRBV2; the match to TRBD1 covers 8 bases. Germline V lookup: CDR1 SNHLY, CDR2 FYNNEI. The trim removed 5 bases at V and 4 bases at J, leaving 6 bases unmatched. This CDR3 is 14 amino acids long. The CDR3 sequence is CASSSDRAGYGYTF. CDR3 DNA sequence: TGTGCCAGCAGTTCGGACAGGGCGGGCTATGGCTACACCTTC.